This T cell receptor (beta chain) was captured by sequencing in a study of CD8 T cells in ankylosing spondylitis. The CDR3 runs to 15 residues. Germline V lookup: CDR1 SGHDT, CDR2 YYEEEE. The V and J ends lost 3 bases and 8 bases, in that order; junction bases with no gene match: 10. Study-level points and caveats: Clones linked to disease, bearing a CD8+ phenotype, were relatively rare in peripheral blood. Blood from ankylosing spondylitis patients appeared to carry a characteristic roughly 8-variant TCR beta motif.

In its sample, this clonotype was seen a few times. Its target is unknown. One entry per CDR3 protein, called by TCRdb with MiXCR from the 5' RACE reads. Of over 400,000 distinct CDR3 sequences listed, roughly 26% are singletons. The TCR sequence derives from a male donor with ankylosing spondylitis. The V and J genes are TRBV5-6 and TRBJ2-4, with TRBD1 matching 8 bases. Material: blood, either unsorted or a sorted T cell fraction (not recorded which). CDR3 in DNA: TGTGCCAGCAGCTCCAGCTTAGGACAGGGATACATTCAGTACTTC. Encoded protein: CASSSSLGQGYIQYF.